Below, 5 T cell receptor beta chains from the same sample are listed, as sequenced in a study of identical twins. TCRdb re-called the 5' RACE reads through MiXCR, storing one row per CDR3 protein. The sample contains hundreds of thousands of distinct CDR3 sequences, around 6% of which appear only once. Material for sequencing was naive T cells sorted from blood. The receptors come from a young man in good health.

The table lists this clonotype with many counts. The J gene is TRBJ2-5, the V gene TRBV7-2, with 8 nucleotides matching TRBD1. Losses at the gene ends were 4 bases for V and 5 bases for J; bases not matched to a gene: 9. From germline, CDR1 is SGHTA and CDR2 FQGNSA. The CDR3 consists of 15 residues. The CDR3 DNA reads TGTGCCAGCAGCTGGATTGGGGACAGGACGGAGACCCAGTACTTC. This codes for CASSWIGDRTETQYF.

The rearrangement joins TRBV2 to TRBJ2-5; TRBD2 might be the D (6 bases). V was shortened by 4 bases and J by 7 bases, with 13 bases between the two germline ends. This CDR3 contains 13 residues. Germline lookup yields CDR1 SNHLY and CDR2 FYNNEI. The CDR3: CASSAAEGWTQYF. The CDR3 DNA reads TGTGCCAGCAGTGCTGCGGAGGGATGGACCCAGTACTTC.

This clonotype was counted between two and nine times. The CDR3: CASRQNAGSEAFF. CDR3 nucleotides: TGTGCCAGCAGACAAAATGCCGGGTCTGAAGCTTTCTTT. This sequence joins TRBV12-3 or TRBV12-4 and TRBJ1-1; D gene uncertain. Trimming cost V 6 bases and J 6 bases, with 14 bases left between them. The CDR3 length is 13 residues.

There are a few counts of this clonotype. The chain joins TRBV7-6 to TRBJ2-1; 7 positions match TRBD2. The ends lost 0 bases at V and 0 bases at J; junction bases unmatched: 2. Germline V gene sequence: CDR1 SGHVS, CDR2 FNYEAQ. CDR3 length: 16 amino acids. In DNA, the CDR3 is TGTGCCAGCAGCTTAGCACTAGCGTACTCCTACAATGAGCAGTTCTTC. It codes for CASSLALAYSYNEQFF.

This clonotype was counted between two and nine times. The chain uses TRBV7-9 and TRBJ1-5; 8 bases map to TRBD1. CDR1 and CDR2 from the germline V gene are SEHNR and FQNEAQ (reference sequence). The J segment lost 3 bases and the V segment lost 5 bases, leaving 9 bases of the junction unmatched. The CDR3 extends over 16 amino acids. DNA of the CDR3: TGTGCCAGCAGCCTCTGGACAGGGCTTTCCAATCAGCCCCAGCATTTT. Amino acid sequence: CASSLWTGLSNQPQHF.